This T cell receptor beta chain was identified during a study of response to subunit inactivated influenza vaccine. Overall study results and limits: With each seasonal influenza vaccination, the authors suggested, few new T cells are recruited.

TCRdb recomputed calls from the RT-PCR reads with MiXCR, one row per CDR3 protein. The sample consists of approximately 490,000 distinct CDR3 sequences, less than 7.5% of them appearing once. Between the trimmed V and J ends, which lost 5 bases and 5 bases, there was a span of 13 bases. Germline V gene sequence: CDR1 SNHLY, CDR2 FYNNEI. This CDR3 spans 14 amino acids. As to this clonotype: The antigen is undetermined.

This chain uses TRBV2 with TRBJ1-5; D not resolved. This TCR was recovered from a man between 50 and 75 years old who received an inactivated influenza vaccine. The material sequenced was PBMCs from blood, taken around 25 months after vaccination. The CDR3 here is CASSLGYKDQPQHF. The CDR3 DNA reads TGTGCCAGCAGTCTTGGGTACAAGGATCAGCCCCAGCATTTT.